This TCR beta chain stems from a study of vaccination and CD4 T cells after COVID-19. V dropped 5 bases and J dropped 3 bases, with 23 bases sitting between them. Germline V gives CDR1 SGHVS, CDR2 FQNEAQ. CDR3 length: 17 residues. Note on this clonotype: What it recognizes is unknown.

Once obtained from cultured CD4+ T cells, the DNA was sequenced using the Oncomine TCR Beta short-read assay. Each CDR3 protein gets one entry after TCRdb re-called the PCR reads with MiXCR. The sample lists 15,000 to 20,000 distinct CDR3 sequences, 25% to 30% seen once, with roughly a sixth in the top ten. Treatment meaning: roughly 11-day PBMC culture with coronavirus spike peptide pools or control peptides (ViraFEST assay). The chain carries TRBV7-8 and TRBJ2-7; TRBD1 is a possible D gene (6 bases). The TCR was taken from a human donor with COVID-19. Specimen: cultured CD4+ T cells from blood. CDR3 bases: TGTGCCAGCAGCAGAACCTCTACATCGGGACACTACTACGAGCAGTACTTC. It translates to CASSRTSTSGHYYEQYF.